Here is one T cell receptor (beta chain) with its context. The data derive from a study of human CD8 memory T cell subsets. It was UMI-labeled 5' RACE by which the TCR beta libraries were made. For each CDR3 protein, TCRdb gives one entry from its re-call of the 5' RACE reads, without DNA. The table lists roughly 8,900 distinct CDR3 sequences. CCR7+ PD-1+ TIGIT+ early memory CD8+ cells with dysfunctional traits were TPEX. The PBMC originated from buffy coats obtained from healthy donors. Total CD8+ T cells were enriched by negative magnetic separation. Each subset gave duplicate vials of about 140,000 sorted CD8+ T cells for RNA. CDR3 length: 13 amino acids. Per germline, CDR1 SQVTM and CDR2 ANQGSEA.

The chain combines TRBV29-1 with TRBJ2-7; TCRdb's D call, TRBD2, is unchecked because there is no DNA. Sequenced input: CD8+ T cells from PBMCs. The clonotype comes from a human donor in good health. Here the CDR3 reads CSVVSSGPYEQYF.